This T cell receptor beta chain appears in the sequencing data of a study of shared clonotypes between healthy human individuals. Deletions cut 6 bases from V and 7 bases from J, with 12 bases between. From germline, CDR1 is MDHEN and CDR2 SYDVKM. This CDR3 contains 12 residues. Data came from immunoSEQ multiplex PCR; TCRdb stores just in-frame clones and leaves some out. The sample holds under 600,000 clones, about 98% seen once. Terminally differentiated effector memory CD45RA+ cells were excluded by CCR7 positive selection of CD45RO-negative cells. This TCR came from a man younger than 45 in good health. The chain combines TRBV28 with TRBJ1-2; D gene uncertain. The specimen was naive CD8+ T cells sorted from blood. The CDR3: CASSPGVAGYTF. In DNA form, the CDR3 reads TGTGCCAGCAGCCCGGGCGTAGCTGGCTACACCTTC.